This T cell receptor beta chain was sequenced during a study of blood T cell repertoires in COVID-19. Looking at the study overall: The United States, Italy and Spain supplied acute and convalescent COVID-19 samples. Sources were T cells, B-cell-depleted T cells, or PBMCs; the material itself was cDNA or gDNA.

In the authors' workflow: Quantification of nucleated cells was approximated via reference gene primer amplification. Sequencing was performed with immunoSEQ multiplex PCR; in TCRdb, only in-frame clones are kept and a portion is missing. That table furnishes V, J and clone size, whereas the DNA furnished D and trimming. Of approximately 210,000 clones listed, more than 75% are singletons. Per the germline V gene, CDR1 is SGDLS and CDR2 is YYNGEE. This CDR3 is 15 amino acids long. The ends lost 0 bases at V and 5 bases at J; junction bases unmatched: 7. The receptor was isolated from a human donor in a cohort sampled during active COVID-19. The chain is built from TRBV9 and TRBJ2-5; 7 bases fit TRBD2. The sequencing sample was made of peripheral blood. This chain's CDR3 is CASSVAVGGWETQYF. As DNA, the CDR3 is TGTGCCAGCAGCGTAGCCGTGGGGGGGTGGGAGACCCAGTACTTC.